This TCR beta chain appears in the sequencing data of a study of T cells after yellow fever vaccination. The CDR3 is made up of 13 amino acids. Trimming shortened V by 0 bases and J by 5 bases, and 6 bases separated the two germline ends. From germline, CDR1 is LGHNA and CDR2 YSLEER. Overall study findings and caveats: It was a small share of clonotypes that appeared in both CD4 and CD8 compartments.

To note about this clonotype: Its antigen is currently unknown.

TCRdb reprocessed the 5' RACE reads via MiXCR and lists one record per CDR3 protein. The top ten clones hold about 18% of a sample with 400,000 to 450,000 distinct CDR3 sequences, under 20% of them seen once. The origin of this receptor is a man aged 18-30 years who received the YFV17D yellow fever vaccine. Sample: PBMCs, taken before the yellow fever booster vaccination. V is TRBV4-3 and J is TRBJ2-3; D unclear. CDR3 residues: CASSQEVIDTQYF. Here the CDR3 DNA reads TGCGCCAGCAGCCAAGAGGTGATAGATACGCAGTATTTT.